These 23 T cell receptor beta chains were sequenced from one sample in a study of neoadjuvant anti-PD-1 for oral cavity cancer. Time point: after neoadjuvant nivolumab, at surgical resection. Clones were sequenced by immunoSEQ multiplex PCR, and TCRdb holds only the in-frame ones, with some missing. Altogether tens of thousands of clones are present, about 85% being singletons, with the ten largest covering about 3.4%. Sequenced material: PBMCs, taken after nivolumab (anti-PD-1) treatment. The receptors shown here come from a person aged 40 to 85 with oral cavity squamous cell carcinoma.

Note on this clone: The DNA is left out, because the CDR3 cannot be placed on it with certainty; the CDR3 is given as TCRdb lists it. The chain joins TRBV4-2 to TRBJ2-3. CDR1 and CDR2 from the germline V gene are LGHNA and YNFKEQ. The CDR3 is 13 amino acids long, termini counted. The CDR3 spells CASSQAFGAGSIF.

The chain recombines TRBV19 with TRBJ1-2, with unresolved D. V lost 9 bases and J 3 bases, leaving 11 bases between the germline ends. The CDR3 has 12 residues. Germline V lookup: CDR1 LNHDA, CDR2 SQIVND (reference sequence). DNA of the CDR3: TGTGCCAGCACCGGGATTTACTATGGCTACACCTTC. Residues: CASTGIYYGYTF.

V is TRBV6-1 and J is TRBJ1-1; unclear D gene. Trimming pared 4 bases from V and 7 bases from J, leaving 22 bases between. The CDR3 totals 16 residues. CDR1 is MNHNS, CDR2 SASEGT, per germline. CDR3 in amino acids: CASSVGLPGRRNEAFF. The CDR3 DNA follows: TGTGCCAGCAGTGTAGGGCTCCCTGGTAGGAGGAATGAAGCTTTCTTT.

The chain carries TRBV29-1 and TRBJ2-3; D gene ambiguous. Deletions cut 2 bases from V and 2 bases from J, with 5 bases between. CDR1 and CDR2 from the germline V gene are SQVTM and ANQGSEA. CDR3 length: 12 residues. The CDR3 is CSVETATDTQYF. CDR3 bases: TGCAGCGTTGAAACAGCCACAGATACGCAGTATTTT.

This sequence joins TRBV7-3 and TRBJ1-1; no reliable D call. V dropped 5 bases and J dropped 3 bases, with 10 bases sitting between them. The germline V gene has CDR1 SGHTA and CDR2 FQGTGA. The CDR3 contains 13 residues. CDR3 sequence reads: CASSQTGDTEAFF. In DNA form, the CDR3 reads TGTGCCAGCAGCCAAACCGGGGACACTGAAGCTTTCTTT.

The V and J genes are TRBV28 and TRBJ2-1; D is unresolved. Germline lookup yields CDR1 MDHEN and CDR2 SYDVKM. Trimming left V 0 bases short and J 7 bases short, with 4 bases between. CDR3 length equals 12 residues. This CDR3 is CASSLWENEQFF. In DNA, the CDR3 is TGTGCCAGCAGTTTATGGGAAAATGAGCAGTTCTTC.

The genes are TRBV19 and TRBJ1-1; the D gene is possibly TRBD1 (6 bases). Germline CDR1 LNHDA, CDR2 SQIVND (reference sequence). The CDR3 sequence is 15 residues long. Trimming took off 4 bases at V and 3 bases at J, with 15 bases between the two ends. The CDR3 spells CASSTPTGTDTEAFF. DNA for the CDR3: TGTGCCAGTAGTACCCCAACAGGGACGGACACTGAAGCTTTCTTT.

This clone showed up just once. The chain combines TRBV6-5 with TRBJ2-7; 8 bases are a match to TRBD1. The V gene end was trimmed by 0 bases and the J gene end by 2 bases; junction bases not matched to a gene: 6. The CDR3 has 16 amino acids. In germline, CDR1 is MNHEY, CDR2 SVGAGI. CDR3 in DNA: TGTGCCAGCAGTTACTCCTCCGGGACAGGCGCCTACGAGCAGTACTTC. It is translated as CASSYSSGTGAYEQYF.

The chain is built from TRBV2 and TRBJ1-2, with TRBD1 matching over 7 bases. The V segment lost 6 bases and the J segment 7 bases; nucleotides outside the gene matches: 11. This CDR3 comprises 14 residues. CDR1 SNHLY and CDR2 FYNNEI come from the germline V gene. The chain's CDR3 is CASSVQGELGGYTF. In nucleotides, the CDR3 is TGTGCCAGCAGCGTTCAGGGGGAATTAGGTGGCTACACCTTC.

The chain has TRBV2 and TRBJ1-1; D is ambiguous. The CDR3 runs 13 residues. V lost 6 bases to trimming and J lost 2 bases, with 10 bases between them. Germline V gives CDR1 SNHLY, CDR2 FYNNEI. The CDR3 loop is CASSGTDNTEAFF. CDR3 sequence (DNA): TGTGCCAGCAGCGGAACAGATAACACTGAAGCTTTCTTT.

J is TRBJ2-1 and V is TRBV5-6; tentatively, D is TRBD2 (5 bases). The germline V and J ends were trimmed by 2 bases and 10 bases, with 10 bases remaining between them. This CDR3 is built from 12 residues. Germline V CDR1 and CDR2: SGHDT, YYEEEE. For the CDR3, the DNA is TGTGCCAGCAGCTTCGGGAAATCCGAGCAGTTCTTC. Translation: CASSFGKSEQFF.

This clone was detected only once. V and J are TRBV29-1 and TRBJ1-1; TRBD1 matches at 11 bases. The CDR3 runs 14 residues. The V and J ends lost 7 bases and 5 bases, in that order; junction bases with no gene match: 9. Germline loops: CDR1 SQVTM, CDR2 ANQGSEA. The CDR3 here is CSGRTGGFRTEAFF. DNA for the CDR3: TGCAGCGGGAGGACAGGGGGCTTTAGAACTGAAGCTTTCTTT.

Of note for this clone: The germline gene is not matched at one end of the junction; a read error may be the cause. The J gene is TRBJ2-3, the V gene TRBV7-7; the D call may be TRBD1 or TRBD2 (5 bases each). CDR1 is SSHAT, CDR2 FNYEAQ, per germline (reference sequence). The CDR3 sequence is 15 residues long. The DNA of the CDR3 is TGTGCTAGCAGCCTCAGGGACCAGCACACAGATACGCAGTATTTT. This translates into CASSLRDQHTDTQYF.

The chain joins TRBV10-2 to TRBJ2-7, with TRBD2 as a possible D gene (6 bases). Trimming took off 3 bases at V and 3 bases at J, with 12 bases between the two ends. This CDR3 spans 14 amino acids. Germline V lookup: CDR1 WSHSY, CDR2 SAAADI. The CDR3 loop reads CASSDGGTVYEQYF. The DNA of the CDR3 is TGCGCCAGCAGTGATGGGGGGACGGTCTACGAGCAGTACTTC.

This chain uses TRBV2 with TRBJ2-7, with TRBD1 identical over 8 bases. The CDR3 is 13 amino acids. The J segment lost 6 bases and the V segment lost 4 bases, leaving 5 bases of the junction unmatched. Germline assignment: CDR1 SNHLY and CDR2 FYNNEI. The CDR3, as DNA: TGTGCCAGCAGTGGGGACAGGTCCGGCGAGCAGTACTTC. Translating gives CASSGDRSGEQYF.

CDR3 residues: CASSLWTDTQYF. CDR3 in DNA: TGTGCCAGCAGCTTATGGACAGATACGCAGTATTTT. The chain recombines TRBV11-2 with TRBJ2-3; the D is unclear. Trimming stripped 2 bases from V and 3 bases from J, with 3 bases between. The CDR3 length is 12 residues. Germline V lookup: CDR1 SGHAT, CDR2 FQNNGV.

The chain carries TRBV6-5 and TRBJ2-7, with D possibly being TRBD1 (6 bases). This CDR3 comprises 15 residues. V dropped 2 bases and J dropped 2 bases, with 13 bases sitting between them. Germline assignment: CDR1 MNHEY and CDR2 SVGAGI. CDR3 in DNA: TGTGCCAGCAGTTACACAGGGTCCTCCACCTACGAGCAGTACTTC. Its translation: CASSYTGSSTYEQYF.

This clone occurred once. The chain uses TRBV5-6 and TRBJ2-2; D is ambiguous. This CDR3 comprises 14 residues. V lost 2 bases and J 2 bases, leaving 7 bases between the germline ends. Germline assignment: CDR1 SGHDT and CDR2 YYEEEE. In DNA, the CDR3 is TGTGCCAGCAGCTTAGGGCCTAACACCGGGGAGCTGTTTTTT. Encoded protein: CASSLGPNTGELFF.

CDR3 region: CASSSQSGGTDTQYF. The DNA of the CDR3 is TGCGCCAGCAGTAGTCAGAGCGGAGGCACAGATACGCAGTATTTT. The chain carries TRBV10-1 and TRBJ2-3, with D maybe TRBD2 (5 bases). This CDR3 contains 15 residues. CDR1 is WNHNN and CDR2 is SYGVQD in the germline V gene (reference sequence). Deletions cut 5 bases from V and 1 base from J, with 13 bases between.

The chain is built from TRBV30 and TRBJ2-7, with TRBD2 as a possible D gene (6 bases). From germline, CDR1 is GTSNPN and CDR2 SVGIG (reference sequence). The CDR3 is 13 amino acids. Between the trimmed V and J ends, which lost 5 bases and 6 bases, there was a span of 17 bases. In DNA, the CDR3 is TGTGCCTGGGGACGGAGGGGAATAGGCGAGCAGTACTTC. This gives the protein CAWGRRGIGEQYF.

V gene TRBV6-6 combines with J gene TRBJ2-5; no definite D call. The DNA end is a closer match to TRBJ2-7, so the J assignment may be wrong. The CDR3 has 11 amino acids. Germline CDR1 MNHNY, CDR2 SVGAGI (reference sequence). The CDR3 nucleotides are TGTGCCACGAAGGAAACCTACGAGCAGTACTTC. Its translation is CATKETYEQYF.

This rearrangement joins TRBV6-1 to TRBJ1-5, with TRBD1 matching 8 bases. The CDR3 is made up of 15 amino acids. From germline, CDR1 is MNHNS and CDR2 SASEGT. With V trimmed by 6 bases and J by 2 bases, 6 bases remained unmatched. The CDR3 reads CASRAQGGGNQPQHF. In DNA form, the CDR3 reads TGTGCCAGCAGGGCACAGGGGGGCGGCAATCAGCCCCAGCATTTT.

The V and J genes are TRBV7-2 and TRBJ2-7; tentative D call: TRBD1 (5 bases). V lost 4 bases, J lost 2 bases, and 18 bases lay in between. There are 16 residues in the CDR3. Germline lookup yields CDR1 SGHTA and CDR2 FQGNSA. This CDR3 reads CASSSPREQGTYEQYF. CDR3 DNA: TGTGCCAGCAGCTCCCCACGTGAGCAGGGCACCTACGAGCAGTACTTC. Together with reference TRBV7-2 and TRBJ2-7, the CDR3 gives the full variable domain: GAGVSQSPSNKVTEKGKDVELRCDPISGHTALYWYRQSLGQGLEFLIYFQGNSAPDKSGLPSDRFSAERTGGSVSTLTIQRTQQEDSAVYLCASSSPREQGTYEQYFGPGTRLTVT.